The rows below give T cell receptor beta chains drawn from one sample of a study of T cells in Graves' hyperthyroidism and ophthalmopathy. TCRdb analysed the multiplex PCR reads with MiXCR anew, one entry per CDR3 protein. The repertoire has 450,000 to 650,000 distinct CDR3 sequences, 12% to 15% of them found once; the top ten carry around 7%. Sequences were obtained from blood. The source is a woman in her late teens or twenties with Graves' ophthalmopathy. Each CDR3 is given with its conserved first and last residue. The order of the fields is V gene, D gene, J gene, clone size, CDR3 protein, CDR3 DNA. The D gene is left open where the match is weak. Size values are once, few and many counts, or a class for expanded clones, and some rows have none.

>TRBV27|.|TRBJ2-1|few
CASSLSWLVRDEQFF
TGTGCCAGCAGTTTATCTTGGCTAGTACGGGATGAGCAGTTCTTC
>TRBV18|TRBD1|TRBJ2-5|many
CASSPNDMWTGQETQYF
TGTGCCAGCTCACCTAACGATATGTGGACAGGGCAGGAGACCCAGTACTTC
>TRBV12-3/TRBV12-4|.|TRBJ2-3|many
CASSIIPDTQYF
TGTGCCAGCAGTATTATCCCAGATACGCAGTATTTT
>TRBV19|.|TRBJ1-2|.
CASTTSADYGYTF
TGTGCCAGTACGACCAGTGCGGACTATGGCTACACCTTC
>TRBV28|.|TRBJ1-6|many
CASSSGFFNSPLHF
TGTGCCAGCAGTTCCGGGTTCTTTAATTCACCCCTCCACTTT
>TRBV28|.|TRBJ2-1|many
CASSLWGTFGPNNEQFF
TGTGCCAGCAGTTTATGGGGGACTTTTGGCCCTAACAATGAGCAGTTCTTC
>TRBV20-1|TRBD1|TRBJ1-5|many
CSAKTPDRDRGDQPQHF
TGCAGTGCTAAAACCCCCGACCGGGACAGGGGGGATCAGCCCCAGCATTTT
>TRBV24-1|TRBD1|TRBJ1-2|many
CATSDLGQGPYGYTF
TGTGCCACCAGTGATTTGGGACAGGGGCCCTATGGCTACACCTTC
>TRBV30|TRBD2|TRBJ2-3|few
CAWSPSGSEADTQYF
TGTGCCTGGAGTCCTAGCGGCAGCGAGGCAGATACGCAGTATTTT
>TRBV29-1|TRBD2|TRBJ2-1|many
CSVEDLTSGNTGYEQFF
TGCAGCGTTGAAGATCTAACTAGCGGGAATACTGGATATGAGCAGTTCTTC